The 16 T cell receptor beta chains below were found in one sample sequenced in a study of Ad26.COV2.S vaccination and SARS-CoV-2 variants. As for treatment: around 19 received Ad26.COV2.S at low or high dose, single or two shots; about 5 received placebo; per-sample allocation not given. Specimens were obtained on day 63 following the first vaccine or placebo injection. Produced via immunoSEQ multiplex PCR; TCRdb's table is partial and in-frame only. The sample has almost 400,000 clones, about 88% seen once. The source material was peripheral blood, sampled in a trial of Ad26.COV2.S vaccine versus placebo. These receptors were taken from a person between 18 and 65 years old who received the Ad26.COV2.S COVID-19 vaccine or a placebo.

The CDR3 DNA reads TGTGCCAGCAGTGTTCAGAACGAAGAGACCCAGTACTTC. It codes for CASSVQNEETQYF. The J gene is TRBJ2-5, the V gene TRBV2; D ambiguous. V was clipped by 4 bases and J by 3 bases, with 9 bases between them. The CDR3 runs 13 residues. CDR1 is SNHLY, CDR2 FYNNEI, per germline.

This clone occurred a few times. The chain employs TRBV2 and TRBJ1-1; 8 nucleotides align to TRBD1. The ends lost 6 bases at V and 1 base at J; junction bases unmatched: 7. Germline V CDR1 and CDR2: SNHLY, FYNNEI. This CDR3 comprises 15 residues. The CDR3 DNA reads as TGTGCCAGCAGAAGTGACAGGGGAGGGAACACTGAAGCTTTCTTT. As protein: CASRSDRGGNTEAFF.

The V gene is TRBV28, the J gene TRBJ1-2, with D perhaps TRBD1 (5 bases). V was clipped by 5 bases and J by 0 bases, with 10 bases between them. The germline V gene encodes CDR1 MDHEN and CDR2 SYDVKM. The CDR3 is 14 residues long. Here the CDR3 reads CASSTPTANYGYTF. In nucleotides, the CDR3 is TGTGCCAGCAGTACCCCGACAGCTAACTATGGCTACACCTTC.

This clone occurred once. The chain employs TRBV5-1 and TRBJ1-1; D is unresolved. CDR1 is SGHRS and CDR2 is YFSETQ in the germline V gene. Deletions cut 0 bases from V and 6 bases from J, with 12 bases between. The CDR3 sequence is 14 residues long. CDR3 amino acids: CASSLDLRSAEAFF. The DNA for the CDR3 is TGCGCCAGCAGCTTGGATCTGAGGTCTGCTGAAGCTTTCTTT.

V and J are TRBV28 and TRBJ1-6; TRBD1 aligns across 7 bases. This CDR3 is 17 amino acids long. Germline CDR1 MDHEN, CDR2 SYDVKM. After removal of 2 bases from V and 7 bases from J, the junction contained 11 bases not matched to a gene. In DNA, the CDR3 is TGTGCCAGCAGTTTACACGGTCAGGGGGTGAGAAATTCACCCCTCCACTTT. As protein: CASSLHGQGVRNSPLHF.

The chain couples TRBV28 to TRBJ2-7; no firm D call. Germline V lookup: CDR1 MDHEN, CDR2 SYDVKM. This CDR3 region has 11 residues. The ends were cut back, 11 bases at V and 5 bases at J, with 13 bases in the middle. The CDR3 loop reads CAAQRAHEQYF. The CDR3 region has the DNA TGTGCCGCCCAAAGGGCCCACGAGCAGTACTTC.

The V gene is TRBV11-2, the J gene TRBJ2-1; 7 bases align to TRBD1. CDR3 length: 15 residues. CDR1 SGHAT and CDR2 FQNNGV come from the germline V gene. After removal of 4 bases from V and 3 bases from J, the junction contained 6 bases not matched to a gene. The CDR3 DNA is TGTGCCAGCAGCTCCACAGGGGTTTACTACAATGAGCAGTTCTTC. Protein: CASSSTGVYYNEQFF.

V and J are TRBV5-1 and TRBJ2-1; TRBD1 is a possible D gene (7 bases). Germline-derived CDR1 and CDR2 are SGHRS and YFSETQ. The CDR3 spans 16 residues. The V end was cut by 0 bases, the J end by 6 bases, with 16 bases between. CDR3 nucleotide sequence: TGCGCCAGCAGCTTGGAAGGCCAGGGGGGCTTCAATGAGCAGTTCTTC. It specifies CASSLEGQGGFNEQFF.

The chain recombines TRBV5-4 with TRBJ1-2; 7 nucleotides match TRBD1. V lost 6 bases to trimming and J lost 3 bases; unmatched junction nucleotides: 14. The V gene's germline CDR1 is SGHNT and CDR2 YYREEE (reference sequence). The CDR3 spans 16 residues. CDR3 amino acids: CASMPTAQGLYYGYTF. In DNA form, the CDR3 reads TGTGCCAGCATGCCCACGGCACAGGGGCTTTACTATGGCTACACCTTC.

The CDR3 region has the DNA TGTGCCTGGAGTGTAGTCAGGGGGAAGGGCGGCTACACCTTC. It is translated as CAWSVVRGKGGYTF. The rearrangement uses TRBV30 and TRBJ1-2; the match to TRBD1 covers 7 bases. The CDR3 runs 14 residues. Losses at the gene ends were 0 bases for V and 8 bases for J; bases not matched to a gene: 9. The germline gives CDR1 GTSNPN, CDR2 SVGIG (reference sequence).

J is TRBJ2-7 and V is TRBV7-2; D gene ambiguous. The CDR3 consists of 11 residues. The V end was cut by 2 bases, the J end by 4 bases, with 3 bases between. Germline CDR1 reads SGHTA; CDR2 reads FQGNSA. CDR3 in amino acids: CASSLIYEQYF. The CDR3 nucleotides are TGTGCCAGCAGCTTAATATACGAGCAGTACTTC.

The chain combines TRBV6-5 with TRBJ2-1; 7 nucleotides line up with TRBD2. The CDR3 covers 16 residues. Losses at the gene ends were 4 bases for V and 0 bases for J; bases not matched to a gene: 6. CDR1 MNHEY and CDR2 SVGAGI come from the germline V gene. The CDR3: CASSSTSSSSYNEQFF. CDR3 sequence (DNA): TGTGCCAGCAGTTCGACTAGCTCGAGCTCCTACAATGAGCAGTTCTTC.

This clone has only a few counts. The rearrangement uses TRBV12-5 and TRBJ2-2; tentatively, D is TRBD2 (5 bases). The CDR3 spans 13 residues. Germline V gene lookup returns CDR1 LGHNT and CDR2 FRNRAP. The V and J ends lost 1 base and 7 bases respectively, with 7 bases between them. In DNA form, the CDR3 reads TGTGCTAGTGGTTTGGCGGGGAACGGGGAGCTGTTTTTT. Translated, it gives CASGLAGNGELFF.

This clone occurred once. The chain uses TRBV5-8 and TRBJ2-7; 13 bases agree with TRBD2. This CDR3 is 15 amino acids long. The trim removed 4 bases at V and 4 bases at J, leaving 5 bases unmatched. CDR1 is SGHTS, CDR2 YDEGEE, per germline. CDR3 coding DNA: TGTGCCAGCAGCCCACTAGCGGGAGGGCCTTACGAGCAGTACTTC. Translated: CASSPLAGGPYEQYF.

The chain uses TRBV7-6 and TRBJ1-2; D is uncertain. Germline V gene sequence: CDR1 SGHVS, CDR2 FNYEAQ. CDR3 length: 13 amino acids. Trimming removed 2 bases at V and 2 bases at J, with 6 bases between. The CDR3: CASSLRMNYGYTF. CDR3 in DNA: TGTGCCAGCAGCTTACGTATGAACTATGGCTACACCTTC.

Concerning this clone: Distinct nucleotide sequences in the sample also encode this CDR3. The genes are TRBV19 and TRBJ1-2, with 9 bases aligning to TRBD1. J gave up 5 bases and V 4 bases, and 2 bases lay outside the gene matches. The CDR3 has 13 residues. Germline CDR1 and CDR2: LNHDA and SQIVND (reference sequence). CDR3 nucleotides: TGTGCCAGTAGTACCGGACAGGGGTATGGCTACACCTTC. It encodes CASSTGQGYGYTF.